This T cell receptor (beta chain) originates from a study of blood T cell repertoires in COVID-19. Study-level information: COVID-19 samples, acute and convalescent, were from the United States, Italy and Spain.

TCRdb's table, derived via immunoSEQ multiplex PCR, lists solely in-frame clones and lacks some. The sample holds 250,000 to 350,000 clones, around 87% seen once. Donors were grouped by their self-reported clinical history. This TCR was recovered from a woman aged 18-35 years with acute COVID-19. What was sequenced was PBMCs or T cells enriched from blood (not recorded which).

The CDR3 reads CASSLGQGTEAFF. CDR3 in DNA: TGTGCCAGCAGTTTAGGACAGGGGACTGAAGCTTTCTTT. The chain recombines TRBV6-5 with TRBJ1-1; 9 positions match TRBD1. The length of the CDR3 is 13 residues. CDR1 and CDR2 (germline): MNHEY, SVGAGI. With 4 bases clipped from V and 5 bases from J, the junction kept 2 bases outside the gene matches.